The rows below give T cell receptor beta chains drawn from one sample of a study of blood T cell repertoires in COVID-19. Assay used: immunoSEQ multiplex PCR; TCRdb lists only in-frame clones, some missing. This repertoire shows some 59,000 clones, 70% to 90% found once; its top ten account for 1.5% to 2%. The sample consisted of peripheral blood. The receptors were gathered from a man aged 60 to 75 with acute or convalescent COVID-19. Each CDR3 is given with its conserved first and last residue. Each record gives: clone size, J gene, CDR3 length, D gene, V gene, CDR3 protein, CDR3 DNA. The D gene is left open where the match is weak. Part of the rows lack a size; the others show once, few, many or a class for expanded clones.

- | TRBJ1-1 | 15 | - | TRBV2 | CASSQARPGDTEAFF | TGTGCCAGCAGCCAAGCCCGCCCGGGGGACACTGAAGCTTTCTTT
- | TRBJ1-2 | 13 | TRBD1 | TRBV5-4 | CASSVDRGYGYTF | TGTGCCAGCAGCGTTGACAGGGGTTATGGCTACACCTTC
few | TRBJ1-1 | 14 | - | TRBV2 | CASSERQQNTEAFF | TGTGCCAGCAGTGAACGACAACAGAACACTGAAGCTTTCTTT
- | TRBJ1-1 | 17 | TRBD1 | TRBV19 | CASSSGQGRGKNTEAFF | TGTGCCAGTAGTTCGGGACAGGGGAGAGGAAAGAACACTGAAGCTTTCTTT
- | TRBJ2-2 | 14 | TRBD2 | TRBV7-2 | CASSPNREAGELFF | TGTGCCAGCAGCCCCAATCGGGAGGCCGGGGAGCTGTTTTTT
- | TRBJ2-7 | 14 | - | TRBV2 | CASTEGRPTYEQYF | TGTGCCAGCACCGAGGGGAGGCCGACCTACGAGCAGTACTTC
- | TRBJ1-1 | 14 | - | TRBV19 | CASSIGQLNTEAFF | TGTGCCAGTAGTATAGGACAGTTGAACACTGAAGCTTTCTTT
once | TRBJ2-7 | 13 | - | TRBV10-2 | CASSSLSSYEQYF | TGCGCCAGCAGTTCTCTGAGCTCCTACGAGCAGTACTTC
once | TRBJ2-1 | 16 | TRBD2 | TRBV6-1 | CASSEALAGGQNEQFF | TGTGCCAGCAGTGAAGCCCTAGCGGGGGGGCAAAATGAGCAGTTCTTC
- | TRBJ2-1 | 16 | - | TRBV3-1/TRBV3-2 | CASSQMGGATYNEQFF | TGTGCCAGCAGCCAAATGGGGGGGGCAACCTACAATGAGCAGTTCTTC
- | TRBJ2-1 | 17 | - | TRBV15 | CATSRDLSGGQHNEQFF | TGTGCCACCAGCAGAGATCTGAGTGGGGGCCAACACAATGAGCAGTTCTTC
- | TRBJ1-2 | 13 | TRBD1 | TRBV30 | CALAGTASYGYTF | TGTGCCTTGGCAGGGACAGCCAGCTATGGCTACACCTTC
- | TRBJ1-5 | 13 | TRBD1 | TRBV19 | CASSSDRDQPQHF | TGTGCCAGTAGTTCCGACAGGGACCAGCCCCAGCATTTT
- | TRBJ2-1 | 14 | TRBD2 | TRBV6-1 | CASSEGEGYNEQFF | TGTGCCAGCAGTGAAGGGGAGGGCTACAATGAGCAGTTCTTC
- | TRBJ1-2 | 14 | - | TRBV5-1 | CASRQGLDYYGYTF | TGCGCCAGCAGGCAGGGCCTCGACTACTATGGCTACACCTTC
- | TRBJ2-3 | 13 | - | TRBV4-1 | CASSQDGVLTGQF | TGCGCCAGCAGCCAAGATGGAGTCTTAACAGGTCAATTT
- | TRBJ1-1 | 14 | TRBD1 | TRBV6-5 | CASSSGQPNTEAFF | TGTGCCAGCAGTTCGGGACAGCCGAACACTGAAGCTTTCTTT
- | TRBJ2-3 | 15 | TRBD1 | TRBV2 | CASSGQGSVRDTQYF | TGTGCCAGCAGTGGACAGGGGTCCGTACGAGATACGCAGTATTTT
- | TRBJ1-4 | 16 | TRBD1 | TRBV11-2 | CASSLRSGGSIEKLFF | TGTGCCAGCAGCTTACGGTCAGGGGGATCAATTGAAAAACTGTTTTTT
- | TRBJ2-7 | 14 | - | TRBV19 | CASSMMSESYEQYF | TGTGCCAGTAGTATGATGTCGGAGTCCTACGAGCAGTACTTC